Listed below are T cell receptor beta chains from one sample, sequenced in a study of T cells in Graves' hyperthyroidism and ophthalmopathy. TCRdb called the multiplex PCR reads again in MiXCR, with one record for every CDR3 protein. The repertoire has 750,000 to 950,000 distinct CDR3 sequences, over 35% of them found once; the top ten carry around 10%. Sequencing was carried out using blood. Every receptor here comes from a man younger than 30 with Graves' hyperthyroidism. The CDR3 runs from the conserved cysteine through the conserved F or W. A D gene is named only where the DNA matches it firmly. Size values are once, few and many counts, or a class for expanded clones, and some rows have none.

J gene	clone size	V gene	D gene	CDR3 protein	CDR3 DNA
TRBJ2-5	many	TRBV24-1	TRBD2	CATPGGTRTSGGETQYF	TGTGCCACGCCTGGAGGGACTCGGACTAGCGGGGGGGAGACCCAGTACTTC
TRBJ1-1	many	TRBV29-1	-	CSGRPPEAFF	TGCAGCGGGAGGCCTCCAGAGGCTTTCTTT
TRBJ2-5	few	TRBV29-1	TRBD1	CSVLGPGGRETQYF	TGCAGCGTTCTTGGGCCAGGGGGCAGAGAGACCCAGTACTTC
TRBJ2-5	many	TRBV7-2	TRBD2	CASRTGRGTRETQYF	TGTGCCAGCAGGACTGGGAGGGGTACGCGAGAGACCCAGTACTTC
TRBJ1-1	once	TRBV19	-	CASSPSRTETFF	TGTGCCAGTAGTCCCTCGCGCACTGAAACTTTCTTT
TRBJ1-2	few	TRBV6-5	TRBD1	CASSPPGQGGFGYTF	TGTGCCAGCAGTCCCCCGGGACAGGGGGGCTTCGGCTACACCTTC
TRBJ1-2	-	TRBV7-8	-	CASSLGLAGAGYGYTF	TGTGCCAGCAGCTTAGGTCTAGCGGGGGCTGGGTATGGCTACACCTTC
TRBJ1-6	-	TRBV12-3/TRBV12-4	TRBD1	CASSLGTGKYSPLHF	TGTGCCAGCAGTTTAGGGACAGGAAAGTATTCACCCCTCCACTTT
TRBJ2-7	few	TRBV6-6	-	CASRKDYLSHEQYF	TGTGCCAGCAGAAAGGACTACCTATCCCACGAGCAGTACTTC
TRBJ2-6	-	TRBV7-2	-	CASSQGHGEANVLTF	TGTGCCAGCAGCCAAGGTCACGGGGAGGCCAACGTCCTGACTTTC
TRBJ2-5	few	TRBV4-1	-	CASSQADGQETQYF	TGCGCCAGCAGCCAAGCTGACGGACAAGAGACCCAGTACTTC
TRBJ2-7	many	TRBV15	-	CATSLGGYEQYF	TGTGCCACCAGTCTCGGGGGCTACGAGCAGTACTTC
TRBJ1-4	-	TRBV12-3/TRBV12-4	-	CASIAGGAPNEKLFF	TGTGCCAGCATCGCCGGGGGTGCGCCTAATGAAAAACTGTTTTTT
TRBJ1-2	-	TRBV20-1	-	CSASSGRFGAGGYGYTF	-
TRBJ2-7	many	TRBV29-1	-	CSVRGTFSYEQYF	TGCAGCGTGCGCGGGACATTCTCCTACGAGCAGTACTTC
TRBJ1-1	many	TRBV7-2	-	CASSLVQALNTEAFF	TGTGCCAGCAGCTTAGTTCAGGCCTTGAACACTGAAGCTTTCTTT
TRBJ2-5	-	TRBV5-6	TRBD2	CASSQARLAGAIQETQYF	TGTGCCAGCAGCCAAGCCCGACTAGCGGGGGCCATCCAAGAGACCCAGTACTTC
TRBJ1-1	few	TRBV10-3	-	CASAGNGNTEAFF	TGTGCCAGCGCAGGGAATGGGAACACTGAAGCTTTCTTT
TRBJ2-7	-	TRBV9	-	CASSAQGGRSYEQYF	TGTGCCAGCAGCGCCCAGGGGGGCAGGAGCTACGAGCAGTACTTC
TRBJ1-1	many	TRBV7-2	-	CASSWTQEGQGAFF	TGTGCCAGCAGCTGGACGCAGGAGGGGCAGGGTGCTTTCTTT
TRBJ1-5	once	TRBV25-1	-	CASSSSGEGGNQPQHF	TGTGCCAGCAGTTCCTCAGGGGAAGGGGGCAATCAGCCCCAGCATTTT
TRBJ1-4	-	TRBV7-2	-	CASGSPGQEKKLFF	TGTGCCAGCGGGTCTCCGGGACAAGAAAAAAAACTGTTTTTT
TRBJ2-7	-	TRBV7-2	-	CASSPDGGAYEQYF	TGCGCCAGCAGCCCCGACGGGGGAGCCTACGAGCAGTACTTC
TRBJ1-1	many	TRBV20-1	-	CSAPRGNEAFF	TGCAGTGCTCCACGCGGTAATGAAGCTTTCTTT
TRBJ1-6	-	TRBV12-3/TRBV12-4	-	CASSIRTGDNSPLHF	TGTGCCAGCAGTATCCGGACGGGAGATAATTCACCCCTCCACTTT
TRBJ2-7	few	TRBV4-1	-	CASSHAVQPVVDEQYF	TGCGCCAGCAGCCACGCTGTACAGCCCGTGGTTGACGAGCAGTACTTC
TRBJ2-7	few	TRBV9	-	CASSVGSGGDYEQYF	TGTGCCAGCAGCGTAGGTTCTGGAGGGGACTACGAGCAGTACTTC
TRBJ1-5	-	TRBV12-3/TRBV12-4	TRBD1	CASSLAQGGLNQPQHF	TGTGCCAGCAGTTTAGCGCAGGGGGGCCTCAATCAGCCCCAGCATTTT
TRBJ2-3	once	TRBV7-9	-	CATMGADTQYF	TGTGCCACCATGGGCGCAGATACGCAGTATTTT
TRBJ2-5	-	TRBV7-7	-	CASSRQLGRETQYF	TGTGCTAGCAGTCGACAACTGGGCCGGGAGACCCAGTACTTC
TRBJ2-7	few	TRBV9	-	CASSVGGTVNYEQYF	TGTGCCAGCAGCGTAGGTGGGACGGTCAATTACGAGCAGTACTTC
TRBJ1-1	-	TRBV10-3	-	CAIGSGGVEEQTEAFF	TGTGCCATCGGGAGCGGGGGAGTGGAGGAGCAAACTGAAGCTTTCTTT
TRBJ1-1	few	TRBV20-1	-	CSASAPDTEAFF	TGCAGTGCTTCAGCTCCGGACACTGAAGCTTTCTTT
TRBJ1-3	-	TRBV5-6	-	CASSFSYRSSGNTIYF	TGTGCCAGCAGCTTCTCATATCGGAGCTCTGGAAACACCATATATTTT
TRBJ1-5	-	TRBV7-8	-	CASSLGGPGGGPQHF	TGTGCCAGCAGCTTAGGAGGTCCGGGTGGAGGGCCCCAGCATTTT
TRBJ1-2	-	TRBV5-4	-	CASSRGGANGYTF	TGTGCCAGCAGTCGGGGGGGGGCAAATGGCTACACCTTC
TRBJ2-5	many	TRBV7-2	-	CASSSTGHGETQYF	TGTGCCAGCAGCTCAACAGGGCACGGGGAGACCCAGTACTTC
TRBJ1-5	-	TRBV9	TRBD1	CASSPAGTGGGQHF	TGTGCCAGCAGTCCCGCCGGGACAGGGGGCGGCCAGCATTTT